Following are 2 T cell receptor beta chains from one sample sequenced in a study of regulatory T cells in long-lasting Graves disease. Relying on iRepertoire HTBI primers and Arm-PCR of CDR3 regions, the team built TCR beta libraries. TCRdb re-called the multiplex PCR reads through MiXCR, storing one row per CDR3 protein. The table shows more than 450,000 distinct CDR3 sequences, with about 12% occurring only once. Described time point: newly diagnosed GD, antithyroid drugs for less than 3 months. The TCR library was made from RNA that had been extracted from PBMCs in TRIzol. These data are also associated with another study on T cells in Graves' hyperthyroidism and ophthalmopathy.

Sequences were derived from peripheral blood mononuclear cells (PBMCs), sampled at new diagnosis, from a patient treated with antithyroid drugs. The source is a woman aged 25 to 45 with Graves disease.

V gene TRBV9 combines with J gene TRBJ2-3; TRBD1 might be the D (5 bases). The CDR3 has 16 residues. The V and J ends lost 0 bases and 6 bases respectively, with 17 bases between them. From germline, CDR1 is SGDLS and CDR2 YYNGEE. In DNA, the CDR3 is TGTGCCAGCAGCGTAGATGGTCAGGGTTTAATGGATACGCAGTATTTT. Translating gives CASSVDGQGLMDTQYF. The full variable domain, completed using reference TRBV9 and TRBJ2-3, is DSGVTQTPKHLITATGQRVTLRCSPRSGDLSVYWYQQSLDQGLQFLIQYYNGEERAKGNILERFSAQQFPDLHSELNLSSLELGDSALYFCASSVDGQGLMDTQYFGPGTRLTVL.

This clonotype appeared many times. This sequence joins TRBV7-6 and TRBJ2-3; a possible D gene is TRBD2 (6 bases). V lost 1 base, J lost 1 base, and 15 bases lay in between. This CDR3 contains 17 residues. CDR1 is SGHVS and CDR2 is FNYEAQ in the germline V gene. The CDR3 loop is CASSLGAGRTRTDTQYF. CDR3 bases: TGTGCCAGCAGCTTAGGGGCGGGGCGGACGCGCACAGATACGCAGTATTTT.